These 17 T cell receptor beta chains were sequenced from one sample in a study of molecular identifiers for immune sequencing clone quantification (dated by TCRdb to the late 2010s). The library was built by means of PCR. Sequenced using a NextSeq 500. Using fastp at Q25 and MiXCR, TCRdb reprocessed the public reads and kept productive beta chains. Every entry covers one CDR3 protein and lists the most common genes and DNA from its rows. The sample yields approximately 680,000 distinct CDR3 sequences; roughly 25% were counted once. 0.7% to 0.95% of the sample belongs to the ten largest clones. Sequenced material: naive CD8+ T cells from blood, with Jurkat cell RNA spiked in. Per the publication, the cell subset or site label means: FACS-sorted CD8+CD4-CCR7+CD45RA+ naive T cells. The receptors were gathered from a human donor in good health. Some libraries in this study had Jurkat cell RNA spiked in.

Comments on this clonotype: One base away lies a much larger clone, so this may be a sequencing read error. This chain links TRBV5-1 with TRBJ2-7, with a possible D match to TRBD1 (6 bases). The germline V gene has CDR1 SGHRS and CDR2 YFSETQ. The germline V and J ends were trimmed by 7 bases and 3 bases, with 17 bases remaining between them. CDR3 length equals 14 residues. The CDR3 nucleotides are TGCGCCAGCGGCCCAAGGGGGATACTCTACGAGCAGTACTTC. Its protein product is CASGPRGILYEQYF.

V gene TRBV7-9 combines with J gene TRBJ2-2, with TRBD1 as a possible D gene (6 bases). The CDR3 consists of 16 residues. The ends were cut back, 2 bases at V and 0 bases at J, with 10 bases in the middle. Germline loops: CDR1 SEHNR, CDR2 FQNEAQ (reference sequence). The CDR3 region has the DNA TGTGCCAGCAGCTTAATTGGGGGCGCGAACACCGGGGAGCTGTTTTTT. Translation: CASSLIGGANTGELFF.

The CDR3 region is CASSQTGCWTEAFF. In DNA, the CDR3 is TGCGCCAGCAGCCAGACAGGGTGCTGGACTGAAGCTTTCTTT. This chain joins TRBV4-1 and TRBJ1-1; TRBD1 matches 7 bases. The CDR3 totals 14 residues. Germline assignment: CDR1 MGHRA and CDR2 YSYEKL. The ends lost 3 bases at V and 5 bases at J; junction bases unmatched: 6.

This clonotype came up many times. V usage is TRBV12-3 or TRBV12-4 and J usage is TRBJ2-7; possible D gene TRBD2, 6 bases. Trimming left V 2 bases short and J 5 bases short, with 10 bases between. CDR3 length: 13 residues. This CDR3 is CASSLSPGDEQYF. The CDR3 DNA is TGTGCCAGCAGTTTAAGTCCGGGGGACGAGCAGTACTTC.

Notes on this clonotype: Being one base from a much bigger clone, this may be a read error. This chain joins TRBV13 and TRBJ2-3; 11 nucleotides agree with TRBD1. CDR1 is PRHDT and CDR2 is FYEKMQ in the germline V gene (reference sequence). J lost 5 bases, V lost 4 bases, and 8 bases had no gene match. This CDR3 is built from 16 residues. CDR3 DNA sequence: TGTGCCAGCAGCTGGGACAGGGGGGAGACCATAGATACGCAGTATTTT. Its translation is CASSWDRGETIDTQYF.

This clonotype was observed a handful of times. The V gene is TRBV6-8, the J gene TRBJ1-6, with TRBD1 identical over 9 bases. The CDR3 runs 15 residues. The V and J ends lost 2 bases and 5 bases, in that order; junction bases with no gene match: 1. CDR1 and CDR2 (germline): MNHGY, SAAAGT. The CDR3 loop reads CASSYGDRDNSPLHF. The CDR3 coding sequence is TGTGCCAGCAGTTACGGGGACAGGGATAATTCACCCCTCCACTTT.

This clonotype was observed many times. The V gene is TRBV6-5, the J gene TRBJ1-5; D is unclear. The CDR3 covers 15 residues. In germline, CDR1 is MNHEY, CDR2 SVGAGI. V was pared by 8 bases and J by 3 bases, with 17 bases between. The CDR3: CASAIRAGNNQPQHF. The CDR3 region has the DNA TGTGCCAGCGCCATCCGGGCGGGAAACAATCAGCCCCAGCATTTT.

This clonotype was counted only a few times. The chain combines TRBV6-2 or TRBV6-3 with TRBJ1-1; D is possibly TRBD1 (5 bases). The germline V and J ends were trimmed by 6 bases and 7 bases, with 15 bases remaining between them. This CDR3 region has 13 residues. The germline gives CDR1 MNHEY, CDR2 SVGEGT. The DNA of the CDR3 is TGTGCCAGCAGCCGGGACCTGAGGGATGAAGCTTTCTTT. Translating gives CASSRDLRDEAFF.

As regards this clonotype: A much larger clone differs by one base, so this may be a read error. The J gene is TRBJ2-7, the V gene TRBV6-5, with 9 bases lining up with TRBD1. Germline V gives CDR1 MNHEY, CDR2 SVGAGI. CDR3 length equals 15 residues. The CDR3 DNA follows: TGTGCCAGCAGTCCCAGGGACAGGGCCCTCTACGAGCTGTACTTC. Translated: CASSPRDRALYELYF.

With respect to this clonotype: This may come from a read error, since a much larger clone is one base off. The CDR3 protein is CASKGSQGVDTQYF. The CDR3 DNA is TGTGCCAGCAAGGGGAGCCAGGGGGTAGATACGCAGTATTTT. The rearrangement joins TRBV6-1 to TRBJ2-3; 7 bases line up with TRBD1. Germline CDR1 reads MNHNS; CDR2 reads SASEGT. V was clipped by 7 bases and J by 5 bases; unmatched bases: 9. This CDR3 contains 14 residues.

This clonotype was detected a few times. The CDR3 here is CSAKGMRNTEAFF. The DNA of the CDR3 is TGCAGTGCTAAGGGAATGCGGAACACTGAAGCTTTCTTT. J is TRBJ1-1 and V is TRBV20-1; D call uncertain. This CDR3 contains 13 residues. Per germline, CDR1 DFQATT and CDR2 SNEGSKA (reference sequence). V shed 4 bases and J shed 1 base, with 10 bases lying between them.

The chain employs TRBV3-1 and TRBJ2-3; a weak D match, TRBD1 (6 bases). V was trimmed by 0 bases and J by 1 base, leaving 14 bases between them. The germline CDR1 and CDR2 sequences are LGHDT and YNNKEL (reference sequence). The CDR3 consists of 17 residues. Written as DNA, the CDR3 is TGTGCCAGCAGCCAAGATGGGGGCAGGGCCGGCACAGATACGCAGTATTTT. Amino acids: CASSQDGGRAGTDTQYF.

Regarding this clonotype: This likely comes from a read error, as the CDR3 has no conserved phenylalanine or tryptophan at its end. The chain combines TRBV19 with TRBJ2-7; D call uncertain. Trimming shortened V by 0 bases and J by 6 bases, and 6 bases separated the two germline ends. The germline V gene encodes CDR1 LNHDA and CDR2 SQIVND (reference sequence). The CDR3 covers 12 residues. CDR3 region: CASSIDAREQYL. DNA for the CDR3: TGTGCCAGTAGTATAGACGCCCGCGAGCAGTACCTC.

This clonotype was seen once. The V call is TRBV19, the J call TRBJ1-5; D not resolved. The ends were cut back, 4 bases at V and 6 bases at J, with 16 bases in the middle. This CDR3 is 15 amino acids long. CDR1 and CDR2 from the germline V gene are LNHDA and SQIVND (reference sequence). The CDR3 region is CASSKGESKVQPQHF. CDR3 DNA sequence: TGTGCCAGTAGTAAGGGAGAATCGAAGGTTCAGCCCCAGCATTTT. Variable domain in full (rest from reference TRBV19 and TRBJ1-5): DGGITQSPKYLFRKEGQNVTLSCEQNLNHDAMYWYRQDPGQGLRLIYYSQIVNDFQKGDIAEGYSVSREKKESFPLTVTSAQKNPTAFYLCASSKGESKVQPQHFGDGTRLSIL.

This clonotype occurred many times. The V call is TRBV29-1, the J call TRBJ2-5; tentative D call: TRBD1 (5 bases). V lost 4 bases, J lost 1 base, and 10 bases lay in between. The CDR3 loop spans 13 amino acids. Germline-derived CDR1 and CDR2 are SQVTM and ANQGSEA. CDR3 residues: CSVGDSLQETQYF. In DNA form, the CDR3 reads TGCAGCGTTGGAGACAGTCTCCAAGAGACCCAGTACTTC.

V is TRBV4-1 and J is TRBJ2-2, with 7 bases fitting TRBD2. The V gene's germline CDR1 is MGHRA and CDR2 YSYEKL. The V and J ends lost 11 bases and 6 bases, in that order; junction bases with no gene match: 21. This CDR3 comprises 17 residues. As DNA, the CDR3 is TGCGCCCGCCGCCAGGACCTGGGACTAAACCCCCCCGGGGAGCTGTTTTTT. Residues: CARRQDLGLNPPGELFF.

A few counts support this clonotype. The CDR3, as DNA: TGTGCCAGCAGCCCCCCTATTGTAGGGGCGAACACTGAAGCTTTCTTT. Translating gives CASSPPIVGANTEAFF. This sequence joins TRBV5-8 and TRBJ1-1; tentatively, D is TRBD1 (5 bases). Germline values: CDR1 SGHTS, CDR2 YDEGEE. This CDR3 region has 16 residues. Trimming pared 4 bases from V and 1 base from J, leaving 17 bases between.